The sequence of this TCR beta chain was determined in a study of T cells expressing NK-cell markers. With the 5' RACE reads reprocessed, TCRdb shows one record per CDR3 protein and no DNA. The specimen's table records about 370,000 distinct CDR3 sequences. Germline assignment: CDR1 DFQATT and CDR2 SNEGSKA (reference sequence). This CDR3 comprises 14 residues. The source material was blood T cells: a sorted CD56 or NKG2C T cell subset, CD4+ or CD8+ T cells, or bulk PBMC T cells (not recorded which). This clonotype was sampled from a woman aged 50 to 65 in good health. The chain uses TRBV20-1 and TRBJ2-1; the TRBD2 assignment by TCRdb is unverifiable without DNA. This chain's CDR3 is CSGGRAGGRNEQFF.